These 13 T cell receptor beta chains came from one sample sequenced in a study of metastatic and nonmetastatic thyroid tumors. Using MiXCR, TCRdb reanalyzed the PCR reads. Counted here are around 22,000 clones, about 20% occurring once; the ten biggest clones make up roughly 12%. Thyroid surgery had not been preceded by any treatment in any patient. The specimen was tumor tissue. The source of these receptors is a female donor with papillary thyroid cancer or a benign thyroid nodule (not recorded which). Some clones in this sample may be carry-over from other donors' samples.

This clone is medium-sized in the sample. The chain joins TRBV24-1 to TRBJ2-7; 9 bases are shared with TRBD1. CDR1 and CDR2 (germline): KGHDR, SFDVKD. V lost 5 bases to trimming and J lost 5 bases; unmatched junction nucleotides: 0. This CDR3 has 12 residues. CDR3 region: CATSGTGDEQYF. The DNA for the CDR3 is TGTGCCACCAGTGGGACAGGGGACGAGCAGTACTTC.

In nucleotides, the CDR3 is TGTGCCAGCAGCCAAGATAGCGGGAGGGCCTGGGAGACCCAGTACTTC. This codes for CASSQDSGRAWETQYF. The chain employs TRBV4-2 and TRBJ2-5, with 11 bases matching TRBD2. The CDR3 totals 16 residues. Germline CDR1 and CDR2: LGHNA and YNFKEQ. The ends lost 0 bases at V and 5 bases at J; junction bases unmatched: 5.

This clone was seen ten or more times. The V and J genes are TRBV11-2 and TRBJ2-1; D remains unclear. The germline V gene encodes CDR1 SGHAT and CDR2 FQNNGV. The CDR3 has 15 amino acids. V was cut by 1 base and J by 6 bases, with 13 bases left in between. DNA of the CDR3: TGTGCCAGCAGCTTAGGAGGCCGACCCCCCAATGAGCAGTTCTTC. This sequence encodes CASSLGGRPPNEQFF.

This clone was observed a few times. Since a much larger clone is just one base distant, this may be a read error. V gene TRBV29-1 combines with J gene TRBJ2-3; 9 positions agree with TRBD2. The V gene's germline CDR1 is SQVTM and CDR2 ANQGSEA. The CDR3 is 15 residues long. V lost 4 bases and J lost 2; bases outside the gene matches: 7. The CDR3 loop reads CSVGTSVSSTDTQYF. The CDR3 nucleotides read TGCAGCGTTGGGACTAGCGTGTCCTCCACAGATACGCAGTATTTT.

This chain uses TRBV11-2 with TRBJ2-7, with TRBD1 identical over 10 bases. Losses at the gene ends were 6 bases for V and 5 bases for J; bases not matched to a gene: 13. In germline, CDR1 is SGHAT, CDR2 FQNNGV. The CDR3 runs to 16 residues. The CDR3 DNA sequence: TGTGCCAGCAGATTAAGACCGGGACAGGGGTTTCACGAGCAGTACTTC. Translated, it gives CASRLRPGQGFHEQYF.

The chain employs TRBV7-9 and TRBJ2-3; D call uncertain. The CDR3 is 14 amino acids. Per germline, CDR1 SEHNR and CDR2 FQNEAQ (reference sequence). Trimming shortened V by 5 bases and J by 2 bases, and 11 bases separated the two germline ends. This CDR3 is CASSPVSNTDTQYF. CDR3 nucleotides: TGTGCCAGCAGCCCGGTCTCTAACACAGATACGCAGTATTTT.

In this sample, this clone turned up a few times. At one boundary the junction diverges from the germline segment, which might be a read error. The chain links TRBV20-1 to TRBJ2-2; D may be TRBD2 (5 bases). This CDR3 has 14 amino acids. Per the germline V gene, CDR1 is DFQATT and CDR2 is SNEGSKA (reference sequence). This CDR3 is CSASKLVNTGELFF. CDR3 in DNA: TGCAGTGCTAGTAAGCTAGTAAACACCGGGGAACTGTTTTTT.

At least ten counts were recorded for this clone. The chain has TRBV6-5 and TRBJ2-2; 16 nucleotides agree with TRBD2. The CDR3 contains 18 residues. The junction had 4 bases not matched to a gene; V was cut back by 0 bases and J by 6 bases. Per the germline V gene, CDR1 is MNHEY and CDR2 is SVGAGI. The CDR3 loop is CASSYSGLAGGGSGELFF. In nucleotides, the CDR3 is TGTGCCAGCAGTTACTCGGGACTAGCGGGAGGGGGTTCCGGGGAGCTGTTTTTT.

The V gene is TRBV30, the J gene TRBJ1-1, with D perhaps matching TRBD1 (6 bases). V was shortened by 4 bases and J by 6 bases, with 18 bases between the two germline ends. The CDR3 has 14 residues. Per the germline V gene, CDR1 is GTSNPN and CDR2 is SVGIG (reference sequence). For the CDR3, the DNA is TGTGCCTGGACTCCGTGGGGGGCGCGGGCTGAAGCTTTCTTT. It translates to CAWTPWGARAEAFF. Full variable domain (rest looked up from reference TRBV30 and TRBJ1-1): SQTIHQWPATLVQPVGSPLSLECTVEGTSNPNLYWYRQAAGRGLQLLFYSVGIGQISSEVPQNLSASRPQDRQFILSSKKLLLSDSGFYLCAWTPWGARAEAFFGQGTRLTVV.

The chain carries TRBV7-2 and TRBJ2-7; TRBD1 agrees at 7 bases. The germline CDR1 and CDR2 sequences are SGHTA and FQGNSA. V shed 5 bases and J 0 bases; nucleotides not matched to a gene: 7. This CDR3 spans 15 amino acids. Here the CDR3 DNA reads TGTGCCAGCAGCCCTCAAGGGACAGCCTCCTACGAGCAGTACTTC. The encoded protein is CASSPQGTASYEQYF.

This clone has at least ten counts. The V gene is TRBV12-3 or TRBV12-4, the J gene TRBJ1-5; D gene unclear. V lost 0 bases, J lost 0 bases, and 6 bases lay in between. This CDR3 is built from 15 residues. CDR3 nucleotides: TGTGCCAGCAGTTTAGCGGCAGGTAGCAATCAGCCCCAGCATTTT. This gives the protein CASSLAAGSNQPQHF.

This clone has just a few counts. The gene calls are TRBV20-1 and TRBJ2-7; D is unresolved. The CDR3 extends over 12 amino acids. With 3 bases removed from V and 4 bases from J, the gap between germline ends came to 10 bases. Germline V gene lookup returns CDR1 DFQATT and CDR2 SNEGSKA (reference sequence). The CDR3 sequence is CSARTGRYEQYF. CDR3 DNA sequence: TGCAGTGCTAGGACGGGCCGTTACGAGCAGTACTTC.

V is TRBV5-1 and J is TRBJ1-3; a possible D gene is TRBD1 (6 bases). This CDR3 contains 16 residues. Trimming cost V 0 bases and J 4 bases, with 14 bases left between them. Germline loops: CDR1 SGHRS, CDR2 YFSETQ. The CDR3 spells CASSLGNTGGGNTIYF. Written as DNA, the CDR3 is TGCGCCAGCAGCTTGGGTAACACCGGGGGCGGAAACACCATATATTTT.